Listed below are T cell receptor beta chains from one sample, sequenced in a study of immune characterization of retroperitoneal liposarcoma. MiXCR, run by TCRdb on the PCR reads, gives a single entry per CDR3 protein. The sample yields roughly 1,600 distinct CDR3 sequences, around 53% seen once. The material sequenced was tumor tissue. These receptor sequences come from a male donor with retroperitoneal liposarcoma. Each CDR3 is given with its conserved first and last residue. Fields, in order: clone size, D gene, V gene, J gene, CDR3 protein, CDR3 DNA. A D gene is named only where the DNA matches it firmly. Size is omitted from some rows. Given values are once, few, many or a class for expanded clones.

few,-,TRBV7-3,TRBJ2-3,CASSLSPTSASTDTQYF,TGTGCCAGCAGCTTATCCCCCACCTCTGCTAGCACAGATACGCAGTATTTT
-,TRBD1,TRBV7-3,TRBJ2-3,CASSLTGTAKLTDTQYF,TGTGCCAGCAGCTTAACGGGGACAGCTAAGCTCACAGATACGCAGTATTTT
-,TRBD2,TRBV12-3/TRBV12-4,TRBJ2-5,CASSSSGGRPYNEQYF,TGTGCCAGCAGTTCTAGCGGAGGCCGCCCCTACAATGAGCAGTACTTC
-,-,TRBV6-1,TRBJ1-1,CASSEVPGRYTEAFF,TGTGCCAGCAGTGAAGTACCGGGACGGTACACTGAAGCTTTCTTT
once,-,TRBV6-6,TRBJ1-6,CASSYREADSPLNF,TGTGCCAGCAGTTACCGGGAGGCGGATTCACCCCTCAACTTT
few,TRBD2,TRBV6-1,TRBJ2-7,CASSEVQSPSGGRTYNEQYF,TGTGCCAGCAGTGAAGTTCAAAGCCCTAGCGGGGGACGTACCTACAATGAGCAGTACTTC
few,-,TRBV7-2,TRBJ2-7,CASSLFVSTGYSYEQYF,TGTGCCAGCAGCTTATTCGTGTCGACAGGCTACTCCTACGAGCAGTACTTC
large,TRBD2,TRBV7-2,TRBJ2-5,CASSDVAGGLQGETQYF,TGTGCCAGCAGCGACGTAGCGGGAGGGCTTCAAGGAGAGACCCAGTACTTC
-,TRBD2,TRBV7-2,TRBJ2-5,CASSLYPSGRETQYF,TGTGCCAGCAGCTTATACCCTAGCGGGAGAGAGACCCAGTACTTC
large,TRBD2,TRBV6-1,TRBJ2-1,CASTSSLAGDNEQFF,TGTGCCAGCACAAGCTCGCTAGCGGGAGACAATGAGCAGTTCTTC
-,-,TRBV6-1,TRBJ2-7,CASKDQALGPVEQYF,TGTGCCAGTAAAGACCAAGCCCTCGGACCGGTGGAGCAGTACTTC
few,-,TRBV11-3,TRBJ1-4,CASSFSEKLFF,TGTGCCAGCAGCTTCAGTGAAAAACTGTTTTTT
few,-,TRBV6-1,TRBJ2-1,CASSEADRYQETQFF,TGTGCCAGCAGTGAAGCTGACAGATACCAAGAGACCCAGTTCTTC
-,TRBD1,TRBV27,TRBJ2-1,CASSIQGAGNIQFF,TGTGCCAGCAGTATACAGGGGGCGGGAAACATTCAGTTCTTC
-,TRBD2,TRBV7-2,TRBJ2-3,CASSLWGLSDTQYF,TGTGCCAGCAGCTTATGGGGACTATCCGATACGCAGTATTTT
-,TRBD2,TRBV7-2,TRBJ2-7,CASSLGTSTYNEQYF,TGTGCCAGCAGCTTAGGGACTAGCACCTACAATGAGCAGTACTTC
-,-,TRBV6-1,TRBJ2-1,CASSYFADNEQFF,TGTGCCAGCAGTTATTTCGCGGACAATGAGCAGTTCTTC
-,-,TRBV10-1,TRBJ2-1,CASSEGHSYEQFF,TGCGCCAGCAGTGAGGGACACTCCTACGAGCAGTTCTTC
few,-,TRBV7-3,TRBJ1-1,CATSRDMNTEAFF,TGTGCCACCTCCAGGGACATGAACACTGAAGCTTTCTTT
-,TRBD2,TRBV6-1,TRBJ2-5,CASSQTSAEQYF,TGTGCCAGCAGTCAGACTAGCGCGGAGCAGTACTTC
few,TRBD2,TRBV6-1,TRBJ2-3,CASGGRGVTDTQYF,TGTGCCAGCGGGGGTCGGGGGGTCACAGATACGCAGTATTTT
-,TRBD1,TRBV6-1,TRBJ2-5,CASRRTGIVETQYF,TGTGCCAGCAGAAGGACAGGGATTGTGGAGACCCAGTACTTC
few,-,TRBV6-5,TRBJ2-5,CASSYSGEQYF,TGTGCCAGCAGTTACTCGGGGGAGCAGTACTTC
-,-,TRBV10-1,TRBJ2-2,CASSEGQTHTGELFF,TGCGCCAGCAGTGAGGGACAGACCCATACCGGGGAGCTGTTTTTT
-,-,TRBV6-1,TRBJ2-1,CASSEGLSLGTQFF,TGTGCCAGCAGTGAAGGTTTGAGCCTCGGAACCCAGTTCTTC
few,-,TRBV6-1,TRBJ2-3,CASSLRPSTDTQYF,TGTGCCAGCAGTTTGAGGCCCAGCACAGATACGCAGTATTTT
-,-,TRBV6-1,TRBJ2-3,CASIIGTSYNEQFF,TGTGCCAGCATAATAGGGACTTCCTACAATGAGCAGTTCTTT
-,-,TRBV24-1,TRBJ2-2,CATSALGPGELFF,TGTGCCACCAGCGCCCTAGGACCCGGGGAGCTGTTTTTT
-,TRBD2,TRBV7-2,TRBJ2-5,CASSSTAGGRNEQYF,TGTGCCAGCAGCTCGACGGCGGGAGGACGGAATGAGCAGTACTTC
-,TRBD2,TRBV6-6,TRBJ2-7,CASSYSTPGRGGYEQYF,TGTGCCAGCAGTTACTCGACCCCGGGCCGGGGGGGCTACGAGCAGTACTTC
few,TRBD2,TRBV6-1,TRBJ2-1,CASSAASGGLSSYNEQFF,TGTGCCAGCAGTGCGGCTAGCGGGGGTCTTAGCTCCTACAATGAGCAGTTCTTC